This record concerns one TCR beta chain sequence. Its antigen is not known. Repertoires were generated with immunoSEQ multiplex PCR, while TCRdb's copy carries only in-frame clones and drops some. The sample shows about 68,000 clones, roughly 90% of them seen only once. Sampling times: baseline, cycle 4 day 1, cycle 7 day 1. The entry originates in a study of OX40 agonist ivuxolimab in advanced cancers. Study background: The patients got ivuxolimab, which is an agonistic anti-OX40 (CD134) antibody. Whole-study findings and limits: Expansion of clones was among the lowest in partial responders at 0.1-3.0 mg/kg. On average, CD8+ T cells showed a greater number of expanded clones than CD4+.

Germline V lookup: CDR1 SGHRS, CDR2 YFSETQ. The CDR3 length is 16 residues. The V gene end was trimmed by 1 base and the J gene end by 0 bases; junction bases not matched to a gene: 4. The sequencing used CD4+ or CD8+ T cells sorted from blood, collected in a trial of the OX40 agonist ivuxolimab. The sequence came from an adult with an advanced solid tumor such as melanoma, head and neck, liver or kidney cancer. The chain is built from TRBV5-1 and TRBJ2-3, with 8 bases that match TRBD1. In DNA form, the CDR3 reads TGCGCCAGCAGCTTGCCGGACAGGGCTAGCACAGATACGCAGTATTTT. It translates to CASSLPDRASTDTQYF.